These T cell receptor beta chains were read from a single sample in a study of T cells after yellow fever vaccination. TCRdb re-called the 5' RACE reads with MiXCR, one entry per CDR3 protein. The sample carries 95,000 to 100,000 distinct CDR3 sequences, about 5.8% recorded once. The material sequenced was CD8+ T cells sorted from PBMCs, taken 10 days after the yellow fever booster vaccination. The receptor source for this set is a man between 18 and 29 years old who received the YFV17D yellow fever vaccine. Each CDR3 is given with its conserved first and last residue. For some rows the clone size is stated as once, few or many, or as a class when expanded; others skip it.

CDR3 protein: CASSVPQDGTYNEQFF; clone size: NA; J gene: TRBJ2-1; V gene: TRBV5-1
CDR3 protein: CASSQGTSGQPQHF; clone size: NA; J gene: TRBJ1-5; V gene: TRBV4-1
CDR3 protein: CASAPAGNQPQHF; clone size: many; J gene: TRBJ1-5; V gene: TRBV6-6
CDR3 protein: CASSQDGSGGNEQFF; clone size: NA; J gene: TRBJ2-1; V gene: TRBV4-1
CDR3 protein: CASSQDRDPADTQYF; clone size: NA; J gene: TRBJ2-3; V gene: TRBV4-1
CDR3 protein: CASSPGLAGKDTQYF; clone size: few; J gene: TRBJ2-3; V gene: TRBV7-3
CDR3 protein: CASSLWGSRDTQYF; clone size: few; J gene: TRBJ2-3; V gene: TRBV12-3/TRBV12-4
CDR3 protein: CASSYRGQSNEQFF; clone size: NA; J gene: TRBJ2-1; V gene: TRBV6-5
CDR3 protein: CASGTDTQYF; clone size: many; J gene: TRBJ2-3; V gene: TRBV6-5
CDR3 protein: CASSGRDRAYNEQFF; clone size: NA; J gene: TRBJ2-1; V gene: TRBV6-4
CDR3 protein: CASSLHGDTQYF; clone size: NA; J gene: TRBJ2-3; V gene: TRBV7-9
CDR3 protein: CASTFGTLGTQYF; clone size: NA; J gene: TRBJ2-5; V gene: TRBV12-3/TRBV12-4
CDR3 protein: CASSYRGQGVYNEQFF; clone size: NA; J gene: TRBJ2-1; V gene: TRBV6-2/TRBV6-3
CDR3 protein: CASSTGRISYEQYF; clone size: NA; J gene: TRBJ2-7; V gene: TRBV5-6